This is a list of T cell receptor beta chains from one sample in a study of T cells after yellow fever vaccination. One entry per CDR3 protein, called by TCRdb with MiXCR from the 5' RACE reads. This sample has a few hundred thousand distinct CDR3 sequences, with approximately 21% found just once. The sample here was PBMCs, taken 15 days after the yellow fever booster vaccination. These receptors were taken from a man younger than 40 who received the YFV17D yellow fever vaccine. Each CDR3 is given with its conserved first and last residue. D genes are given only for firm matches. A clone size is listed for some rows: how often the clone was seen (once, few, many), or a class if it is expanded.

.	TRBV7-2	.	TRBJ2-5	CASSQSLTETQYF	TGTGCCAGCAGCCAATCTTTAACAGAGACCCAGTACTTC
TRBD2	TRBV10-3	few	TRBJ2-7	CAISALGVGTSGSNEQYF	TGTGCCATCAGTGCGCTGGGGGTTGGGACTAGCGGGAGCAACGAGCAGTACTTC
TRBD1	TRBV28	few	TRBJ2-3	CASTLGGQGITDTQYF	TGTGCCAGCACCCTAGGGGGACAGGGGATCACAGATACGCAGTATTTT
.	TRBV15	few	TRBJ2-1	CATSRDLGVEQFF	TGTGCCACCAGCAGAGATTTGGGCGTTGAGCAGTTCTTC
.	TRBV7-2	.	TRBJ2-3	CASGSGDTSTDTQYF	TGTGCCAGTGGATCGGGGGACACTAGCACAGATACGCAGTATTTT
.	TRBV7-2	.	TRBJ2-4	CASSLALGMTAKNIQYF	TGTGCCAGCAGCTTAGCGCTCGGGATGACGGCCAAAAACATTCAGTACTTC
.	TRBV7-9	.	TRBJ2-1	CASSSRDSDPNEQFF	TGTGCCAGCAGCTCCCGGGACTCCGACCCCAATGAGCAGTTCTTC
.	TRBV5-4	.	TRBJ2-7	CASSLGQGGLIEQYF	TGTGCCAGCAGCTTGGGACAGGGAGGCCTAATCGAGCAGTACTTC
.	TRBV28	many	TRBJ2-6	CASSIDGANVLTF	TGTGCCAGCAGCATCGACGGGGCCAACGTCCTGACTTTC
.	TRBV20-1	.	TRBJ2-3	CSARDTARDTQYF	TGCAGTGCTAGAGATACGGCCAGAGATACGCAGTATTTT
.	TRBV3-1	few	TRBJ1-1	CASSQSTWTEAFF	TGTGCCAGCAGCCAATCTACTTGGACTGAAGCTTTCTTT
TRBD2	TRBV20-1	.	TRBJ2-7	CSARPSGRNSYEQYF	TGCAGTGCTAGACCGAGCGGGAGGAATAGCTACGAGCAGTACTTC
TRBD2	TRBV7-2	.	TRBJ2-3	CASSRTSGTPDTQYF	TGTGCCAGCAGCCGGACTAGCGGGACCCCAGATACGCAGTATTTT
.	TRBV5-1	few	TRBJ1-5	CASSPGGANQPQHF	TGCGCCAGCAGCCCAGGCGGAGCCAATCAGCCCCAGCATTTT
.	TRBV5-1	.	TRBJ2-3	CASRTDLTDTQYF	TGCGCCAGCAGGACAGATCTCACAGATACGCAGTATTTT
.	TRBV4-3	.	TRBJ2-2	CASSQETQGYHTGELFF	TGCGCCAGCAGCCAGGAAACACAGGGATACCACACCGGGGAGCTGTTTTTT
TRBD2	TRBV5-1	.	TRBJ2-1	CASRDTGLAVNEQFF	TGCGCCAGCAGAGATACCGGACTAGCGGTCAATGAGCAGTTCTTC
.	TRBV9	many	TRBJ2-5	CASSVEGGLQETQYF	TGTGCCAGCAGCGTAGAGGGGGGACTCCAAGAGACCCAGTACTTC
TRBD2	TRBV5-1	few	TRBJ2-3	CASRFPGLAGRGTDTQYF	TGCGCCAGCAGGTTCCCGGGACTAGCGGGGAGGGGCACAGATACGCAGTATTTT
.	TRBV7-2	.	TRBJ2-7	CASSLAELVTGYEQYF	TGTGCCAGCAGCTTAGCAGAACTAGTAACCGGCTACGAGCAGTACTTC
.	TRBV19	few	TRBJ2-5	CASRETQYF	TGTGCCAGTAGGGAGACCCAGTACTTC
.	TRBV3-1	few	TRBJ2-5	CASSQDETQYF	TGTGCCAGCAGCCAAGATGAGACCCAGTACTTC
.	TRBV29-1	few	TRBJ1-4	CSVYQGKDEKLFF	TGCAGCGTATACCAGGGGAAAGATGAAAAACTGTTTTTT
.	TRBV6-1	few	TRBJ2-2	CASSRGTQGTGELFF	TGTGCCAGCAGTCGGGGGACCCAGGGCACCGGGGAGCTGTTTTTT
TRBD2	TRBV5-1	.	TRBJ2-2	CASSLVLAGTNTGELFF	TGCGCCAGCAGCTTGGTACTAGCGGGGACGAACACCGGGGAGCTGTTTTTT
.	TRBV29-1	.	TRBJ1-1	CSVVQGVATEAFF	TGCAGCGTTGTTCAAGGGGTGGCTACTGAAGCTTTCTTT
TRBD2	TRBV4-2	.	TRBJ2-7	CASSHDHAAGAEQYF	TGTGCCAGCAGCCATGATCATGCAGCGGGAGCCGAGCAGTACTTC
.	TRBV4-2	.	TRBJ2-1	CASSQDLSSSYNEQFF	TGTGCCAGCAGCCAAGATCTTAGTAGCTCCTACAATGAGCAGTTCTTC
.	TRBV20-1	few	TRBJ2-2	CSAQRGMGELFF	TGCAGTGCTCAACGGGGAATGGGGGAGCTGTTTTTT
.	TRBV20-1	few	TRBJ2-1	CSASRQAVYNEQFF	TGCAGTGCTAGTCGGCAGGCGGTCTACAATGAGCAGTTCTTC
.	TRBV4-3	.	TRBJ2-5	CASSLRPNQETQYF	TGCGCCAGCAGCTTACGGCCCAACCAAGAGACCCAGTACTTC
.	TRBV7-2	few	TRBJ2-3	CASSLDQDTQYF	TGTGCCAGCAGCTTAGATCAAGATACGCAGTATTTT
.	TRBV5-1	few	TRBJ2-2	CASSTEPAGELFF	TGCGCCAGCAGCACCGAACCCGCCGGGGAGCTGTTTTTT
.	TRBV7-7	.	TRBJ2-1	CASRPDLGDEQFF	TGTGCTAGCAGGCCAGACTTAGGGGATGAGCAGTTCTTC
TRBD2	TRBV6-2/TRBV6-3	.	TRBJ2-1	CASSLRAGGSYNEQFF	TGTGCCAGCAGTTTGCGAGCGGGAGGCTCCTACAATGAGCAGTTCTTC
.	TRBV6-5	.	TRBJ2-3	CASKRETGTDTQYF	TGTGCCAGCAAAAGGGAGACCGGCACAGATACGCAGTATTTT
.	TRBV18	.	TRBJ2-1	CASSREDYNEQFF	TGTGCCAGCTCACGGGAGGACTACAATGAGCAGTTCTTC
.	TRBV6-2/TRBV6-3	many	TRBJ2-1	CASSQDTYNEQFF	TGTGCCAGCAGTCAAGACACATACAATGAGCAGTTCTTC
.	TRBV20-1	.	TRBJ1-4	CSAGRGTYEKLFF	TGCAGTGCTGGTAGAGGGACTTATGAAAAACTGTTTTTT
.	TRBV27	few	TRBJ2-3	CASSRVTTDTQYF	TGTGCCAGCAGCCGCGTCACGACAGATACGCAGTATTTT
.	TRBV12-5	few	TRBJ1-6	CASGVGGSLNSPLHF	TGTGCTAGTGGGGTGGGGGGCTCTTTAAATTCACCCCTCCACTTT
.	TRBV12-3/TRBV12-4	few	TRBJ1-2	CASSLSTGNGYTF	TGTGCCAGCAGTTTAAGTACAGGGAATGGCTACACCTTC
.	TRBV12-3/TRBV12-4	few	TRBJ1-1	CASRVTENTEAFF	TGTGCCAGCAGGGTGACAGAGAACACTGAAGCTTTCTTT
.	TRBV4-3	few	TRBJ2-7	CASSQDKGFWEQYF	TGCGCCAGCAGCCAAGATAAGGGCTTCTGGGAGCAGTACTTC
.	TRBV4-2	.	TRBJ2-4	CASSLTGAKNIQYF	TGTGCCAGCAGCTTAACAGGAGCCAAAAACATTCAGTACTTC
.	TRBV24-1	few	TRBJ2-2	CATSEPGGELFF	TGTGCCACCAGTGAGCCGGGCGGGGAGCTGTTTTTT
TRBD2	TRBV7-6	few	TRBJ2-2	CASSLGLSGSSGELFF	TGTGCCAGCAGCTTAGGACTTAGCGGGAGCTCCGGGGAGCTGTTTTTT
.	TRBV29-1	few	TRBJ2-7	CSTRGGGSGDEQYF	TGCAGCACCCGCGGAGGAGGGAGTGGGGACGAGCAGTACTTC
TRBD2	TRBV14	few	TRBJ2-1	CASRTGGGSVEQFF	TGTGCCAGCAGGACGGGCGGGGGTTCGGTGGAGCAGTTCTTC
.	TRBV29-1	few	TRBJ2-7	CSVEAPGTSYEQYF	TGCAGCGTTGAAGCTCCCGGGACCTCCTACGAGCAGTACTTC
TRBD2	TRBV10-2	.	TRBJ2-1	CASKAASGRYNEQFF	TGCGCCAGCAAGGCCGCTAGCGGGAGGTACAATGAGCAGTTCTTC
.	TRBV7-9	.	TRBJ2-1	CASSFPHAEQFF	TGTGCCAGCAGCTTCCCACACGCTGAGCAGTTCTTC
.	TRBV12-3/TRBV12-4	.	TRBJ2-7	CASSLAWTEQYF	TGTGCCAGCAGTTTAGCGTGGACAGAGCAGTACTTC